This T cell receptor (beta chain) originates from a study of a mutant IDH1 vaccine in newly diagnosed glioma. In the study overall: The patients were given eight vaccinations, one each in weeks 1, 3, 5, 7, 11, 15, 19 and 23. Investigators started vaccination 4-6 weeks after radiotherapy alone, or with temozolomide cycles. Of the patients given treatment, approximately 62% were male and 37.5% were female, and a mean age of around 38 years was recorded. Study-wide points: Seemingly, top peripheral T cell clonotype changes bore no relation to pseudoprogression.

Assay: immunoSEQ multiplex PCR; the TCRdb copy retains only in-frame clones and omits some. The table has 55,000 to 65,000 clones, about 80% seen once. CDR1 and CDR2 (germline): ENHRY, SYGVKD. This CDR3 is 15 amino acids long. The J segment lost 0 bases and the V segment lost 6 bases, leaving 5 bases of the junction unmatched. Time point reported: week 11, during vaccination. The study gave 300 ug of mutant IDH1 20-mer peptide per vaccine dose, with topical imiquimod. A word on this clone: Its antigen is as yet unknown.

The sequences come from PBMCs, collected from a glioma patient whose treatment included an IDH1 peptide vaccine. The gene calls are TRBV10-3 and TRBJ1-3; the match to TRBD1 covers 7 bases. The origin of this receptor is a young man with glioma. The CDR3 region has the DNA TGTGCCATCAGCGACGACAGGGCCTCTGGAAACACCATATATTTT. This encodes CAISDDRASGNTIYF.